Many counts were recorded for the clone carrying this T cell receptor beta chain. Its antigen remains unidentified. This entry comes from a study of T-cell memory formation after mild COVID-19. Regarding the study as a whole: CD4+ contracting clones were found mainly in CM and EM, and CD8+ ones in EMRA. Pre-infection memory held some responding clones, suggesting pre-existing cross-reactive T cells responded.

The authors produced TCR alpha and TCR beta cDNA libraries with sample barcodes and UMIs by 5'RACE using constant-segment primers. TCRdb processed the 5' RACE reads anew with MiXCR; each CDR3 protein has one entry. The sample has 180,000 or so distinct CDR3 sequences, approximately 10% seen once. V lost 5 bases and J lost 14, with 16 bases in between. Germline V gene sequence: CDR1 MNHEY, CDR2 SVGEGT. This CDR3 has 13 amino acids. This clonotype was obtained from a man younger than 35 who had mild COVID-19 (a few samples of this study predate the infection). Cell type and time point are not known. The specimen sequenced was PBMCs or a T cell subset sorted from them (not recorded which). The chain couples TRBV6-2 or TRBV6-3 to TRBJ1-6, with D uncertain. The CDR3 region is CASSGYLGVTLHF. DNA of the CDR3: TGTGCCAGCAGTGGGTACTTGGGCGTTACCCTCCACTTT.